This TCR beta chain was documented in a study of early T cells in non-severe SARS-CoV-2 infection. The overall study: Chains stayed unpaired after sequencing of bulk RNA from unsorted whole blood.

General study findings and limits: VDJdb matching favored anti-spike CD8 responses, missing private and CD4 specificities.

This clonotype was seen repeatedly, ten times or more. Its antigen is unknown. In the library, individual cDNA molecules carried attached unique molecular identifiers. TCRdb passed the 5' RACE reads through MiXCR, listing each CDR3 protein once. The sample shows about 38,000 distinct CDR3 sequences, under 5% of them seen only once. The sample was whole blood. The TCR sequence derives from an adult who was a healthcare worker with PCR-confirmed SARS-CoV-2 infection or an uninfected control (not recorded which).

In nucleotides, the CDR3 is TGTGCCAGCAGCGCTGGACAGGGAGACAACTATGGCTACACCTTC. Translation: CASSAGQGDNYGYTF. The V gene is TRBV7-9, the J gene TRBJ1-2, with TRBD1 identical over 8 bases. J was trimmed by 2 bases and V by 5 bases; bases with no gene match: 7. This CDR3 contains 15 residues. Germline CDR1 reads SEHNR; CDR2 reads FQNEAQ (reference sequence).